This entry is about one T cell receptor (beta chain). Its antigen is unidentified. Using immunoSEQ multiplex PCR, the repertoire was profiled, and TCRdb retains in-frame clones only, with some absent. Counted here are around 56,000 clones, 70% to 80% occurring once; the ten biggest clones make up roughly 17%. This sample was taken from a study of radiotherapy plus CTLA-4 blockade in lung cancer. Study-level information: In 18% of patients, objective responses were seen; 30% to 35% had disease control. Regarding the study as a whole: The study found tumor-derived TCR clones expanded in blood after radiotherapy plus ipilimumab.

Germline CDR1 reads LGHNA; CDR2 reads YNFKEQ. The CDR3 runs 15 residues. Source: peripheral blood, taken from a patient treated with radiotherapy plus ipilimumab. The gene calls are TRBV4-2 and TRBJ2-5; D is unresolved. The DNA end is a closer match to TRBJ2-7, so the J assignment may be wrong. This TCR derives from a human donor with non-small cell lung cancer who had a complete response to radiotherapy plus ipilimumab. The CDR3, as DNA: TGTGCCAGCAGCCAAGATCGAGGCAGTTCCTACGAGCAGTACTTC. Residues: CASSQDRGSSYEQYF.